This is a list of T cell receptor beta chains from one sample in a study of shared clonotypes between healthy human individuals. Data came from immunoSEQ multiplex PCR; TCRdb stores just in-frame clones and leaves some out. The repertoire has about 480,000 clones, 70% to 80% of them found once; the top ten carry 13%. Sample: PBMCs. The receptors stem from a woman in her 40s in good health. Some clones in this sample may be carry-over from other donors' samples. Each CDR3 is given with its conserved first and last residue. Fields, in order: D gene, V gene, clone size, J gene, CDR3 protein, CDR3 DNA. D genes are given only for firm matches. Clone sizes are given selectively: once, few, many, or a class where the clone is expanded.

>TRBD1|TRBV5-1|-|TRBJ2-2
CASSLGTGGNTGELFF
TGCGCCAGCAGCTTGGGGACAGGGGGGAACACCGGGGAGCTGTTTTTT
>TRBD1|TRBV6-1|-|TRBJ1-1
CASRGQGHTEAFF
TGTGCCAGCAGGGGACAGGGCCACACTGAAGCTTTCTTT
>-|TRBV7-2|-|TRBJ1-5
CASSLGGTQYSNQPQHF
TGTGCCAGCAGCTTAGGGGGGACCCAGTATAGCAATCAGCCCCAGCATTTT
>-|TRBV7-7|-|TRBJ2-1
CASSLALDSYNEQFF
TGTGCTAGCAGCTTAGCTCTCGACTCCTACAATGAGCAGTTCTTC
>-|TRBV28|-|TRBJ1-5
CASSLVGGYQPQHF
TGTGCCAGCAGTTTGGTTGGAGGCTATCAGCCCCAGCATTTT
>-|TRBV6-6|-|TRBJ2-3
CASSRQPPSTDTQYF
TGTGCCAGCAGCAGACAGCCCCCTAGCACAGATACGCAGTATTTT
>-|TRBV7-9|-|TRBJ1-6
CASSSDAIEAALHF
TGTGCCAGCAGCTCGGACGCAATTGAGGCGGCCCTCCACTTT
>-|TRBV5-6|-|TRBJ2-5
CASSGGVEETQYF
TGTGCCAGCAGCGGCGGGGTCGAAGAGACCCAGTACTTC
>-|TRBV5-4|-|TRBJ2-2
CGTRGRWGRNTGELFF
TGTGGAACCAGGGGCCGGTGGGGGAGGAACACCGGGGAGCTGTTTTTT
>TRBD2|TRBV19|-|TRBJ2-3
CASSTPRLAGAHSQYF
TGTGCCAGTAGTACCCCTAGGCTAGCGGGAGCCCATTCGCAGTATTTT
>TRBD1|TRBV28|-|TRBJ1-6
CASRVTGSLSPLHF
TGTGCCAGCAGAGTGACAGGGAGCCTTTCACCCCTCCACTTT
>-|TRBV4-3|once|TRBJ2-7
CASSQTTQSLFEQYF
TGCGCCAGCAGCCAGACGACACAGAGTCTCTTCGAGCAGTACTTC
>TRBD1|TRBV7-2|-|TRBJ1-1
CASSPLGTGDTEAFF
TGTGCCAGCAGCCCGCTGGGCACAGGGGACACTGAAGCTTTCTTT
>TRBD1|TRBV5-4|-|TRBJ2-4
CASSPDRVEVKNIQYF
TGTGCCAGCAGCCCGGACAGGGTAGAAGTCAAAAACATTCAGTACTTC
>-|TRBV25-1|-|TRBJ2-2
CASRSPGRYTGELFF
TGTGCCAGCAGAAGCCCGGGCAGATACACCGGGGAGCTGTTTTTT
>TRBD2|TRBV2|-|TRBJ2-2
CASSQGLGGAGELFF
TGTGCCAGCAGTCAGGGACTAGGCGGAGCCGGGGAGCTGTTTTTT
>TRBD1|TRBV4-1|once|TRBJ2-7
CASSQVTGASYEQYF
TGCGCCAGCAGCCAGGTGACAGGGGCCTCCTACGAGCAGTACTTC
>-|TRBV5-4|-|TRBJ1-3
CASSLQGVAGNTIYF
TGTGCCAGCAGCTTGCAAGGGGTCGCTGGAAACACCATATATTTT
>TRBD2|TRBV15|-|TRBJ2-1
CASGTSGNEQFF
TGTGCCTCCGGGACTAGCGGCAATGAGCAGTTCTTC
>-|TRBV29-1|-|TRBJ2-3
CSVVVNTDTQYF
TGCAGCGTTGTGGTAAACACAGATACGCAGTATTTT
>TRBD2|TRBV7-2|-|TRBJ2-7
CASSPSGNHEQYF
TGTGCCAGCAGTCCTAGCGGGAACCACGAGCAGTACTTC
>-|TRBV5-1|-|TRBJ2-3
CASSFFVSVGTDTQYF
TGCGCCAGCAGCTTTTTTGTCTCCGTCGGCACAGATACGCAGTATTTT
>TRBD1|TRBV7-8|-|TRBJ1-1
CASSSGTGLGTEAFF
TGTGCCAGCAGCTCCGGGACAGGGCTGGGCACTGAAGCTTTCTTT
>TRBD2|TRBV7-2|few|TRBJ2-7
CASSLRGRAGEQYF
TGTGCCAGCAGCTTAAGAGGGAGGGCAGGCGAGCAGTACTTC
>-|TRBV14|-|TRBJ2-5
CASSPDQYQETQYF
TGTGCCAGCAGCCCCGACCAGTACCAAGAGACCCAGTACTTC
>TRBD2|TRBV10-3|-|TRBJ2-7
CAISTTSGSRNEQYF
TGTGCCATCAGTACAACTAGCGGGAGTCGAAACGAGCAGTACTTC
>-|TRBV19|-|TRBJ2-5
CASSIGGVLMKTQYF
TGTGCCAGTAGTATTGGCGGAGTTTTAATGAAGACCCAGTACTTC
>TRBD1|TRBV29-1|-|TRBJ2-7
CSVAGQGVYEQYF
TGCAGCGTTGCGGGACAGGGGGTGTACGAGCAGTACTTC
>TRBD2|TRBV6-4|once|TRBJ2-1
CASSETHGLAEIYNEQFF
TGTGCCAGCAGTGAAACACACGGACTAGCGGAGATCTACAATGAGCAGTTCTTC
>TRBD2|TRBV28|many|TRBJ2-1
CASSLVSGSAYNEQFF
TGTGCCAGCAGTTTAGTGAGCGGGAGCGCTTACAATGAGCAGTTCTTC
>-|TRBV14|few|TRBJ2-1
CASSPGNYNEQFF
TGTGCCAGCAGCCCTGGAAACTACAATGAGCAGTTCTTC
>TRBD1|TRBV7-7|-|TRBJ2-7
CASSFDRGGEQYF
TGTGCTAGCAGCTTTGACAGGGGGGGCGAGCAGTACTTC
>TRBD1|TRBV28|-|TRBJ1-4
CASREQGRANEKLFF
TGTGCCAGCAGGGAACAGGGGAGGGCTAATGAAAAACTGTTTTTT
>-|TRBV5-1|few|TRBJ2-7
CASSLVSGEQYF
TGCGCCAGCAGCTTGGTTTCTGGCGAGCAGTACTTC
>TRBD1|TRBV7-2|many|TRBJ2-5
CASSLQGGGETQYF
TGTGCCAGCAGCTTACAAGGGGGCGGGGAGACCCAGTACTTC
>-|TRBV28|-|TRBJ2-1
CASSLTRGNYNEQFF
TGTGCCAGCAGTTTAACTAGGGGGAACTACAATGAGCAGTTCTTC
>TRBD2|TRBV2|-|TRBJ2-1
CASSEALIWGTNNEQFF
TGTGCCAGCAGTGAAGCGCTTATCTGGGGGACTAACAATGAGCAGTTCTTC
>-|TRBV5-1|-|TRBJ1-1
CASTTAGDTEAFF
TGCGCCAGCACGACGGCGGGGGACACTGAAGCTTTCTTT
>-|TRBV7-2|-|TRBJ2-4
CASSYRPGGLKNIQYF
TGTGCCAGCAGCTATCGCCCTGGGGGCCTCAAAAACATTCAGTACTTC
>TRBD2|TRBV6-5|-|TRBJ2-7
CASRETSGRLEQYF
TGTGCCAGCAGAGAGACTAGCGGGAGATTGGAGCAGTACTTC
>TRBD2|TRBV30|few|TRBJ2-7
CAWKRGRANEQYF
TGTGCCTGGAAACGCGGGAGGGCCAACGAGCAGTACTTC
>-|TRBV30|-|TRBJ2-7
CAFSDPGPMGYEQYF
TGTGCCTTCTCTGATCCGGGACCCATGGGGTACGAGCAGTACTTC
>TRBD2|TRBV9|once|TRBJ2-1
CASSVGETSGRPWGVEQFF
TGTGCCAGCAGCGTAGGAGAAACTAGCGGGAGGCCCTGGGGGGTTGAGCAGTTCTTC
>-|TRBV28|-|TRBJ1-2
CASSLGFYGYTF
TGTGCCAGCAGTTTGGGGTTCTATGGCTACACCTTC
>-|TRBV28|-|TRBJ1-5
CASSLAGSFGPQHF
TGTGCCAGCAGTTTAGCGGGTTCGTTCGGACCCCAGCATTTT
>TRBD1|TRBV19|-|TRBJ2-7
CASSIIGTASYEQYF
TGTGCCAGTAGTATTATTGGGACAGCGAGCTACGAGCAGTACTTC
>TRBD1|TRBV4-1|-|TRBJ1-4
CASSQPGTGTTNEKLFF
TGCGCCAGCAGCCAGCCTGGGACAGGAACAACTAATGAAAAACTGTTTTTT
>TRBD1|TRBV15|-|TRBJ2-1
CATSKTPGQGRGLTYNEQFF
TGTGCCACCAGCAAGACGCCGGGACAGGGTAGGGGCCTTACGTACAATGAGCAGTTCTTC
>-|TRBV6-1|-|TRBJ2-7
CASSYRYEQYF
TGTGCCAGCAGTTACCGATACGAGCAGTACTTC
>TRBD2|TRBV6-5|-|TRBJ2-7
CASSYGRAGYEQYF
TGTGCCAGCAGTTACGGGAGGGCCGGCTACGAGCAGTACTTC
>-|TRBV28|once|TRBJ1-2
CASSITENYGYTF
TGTGCCAGCAGTATTACAGAAAACTATGGCTACACCTTC
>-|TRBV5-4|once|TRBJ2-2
CASSLQNTGELFF
TGTGCCAGCAGCTTACAAAACACCGGGGAGCTGTTTTTT
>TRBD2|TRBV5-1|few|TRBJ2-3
CASSLPSGGSTDTQYF
TGCGCCAGCAGCTTACCTAGCGGAGGGAGCACAGATACGCAGTATTTT
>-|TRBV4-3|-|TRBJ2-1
CASSQGTGPGNEQFF
TGCGCCAGCAGCCAAGGTACCGGGCCGGGGAATGAGCAGTTCTTC
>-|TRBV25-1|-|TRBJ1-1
CASSVLEGDTEAFF
TGTGCCAGCAGTGTTCTCGAGGGGGACACTGAAGCTTTCTTT
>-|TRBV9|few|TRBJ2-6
CASSVDGANVLTF
TGTGCCAGCAGCGTAGATGGGGCCAACGTCCTGACTTTC
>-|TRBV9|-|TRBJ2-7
CASSVGQLGHYEQYF
TGTGCCAGCAGCGTAGGTCAACTCGGGCATTACGAGCAGTACTTC
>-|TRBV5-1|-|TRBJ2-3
CASSLGGSAPVTDTQYF
TGCGCCAGCAGCTTGGGAGGTAGTGCCCCCGTCACAGATACGCAGTATTTT
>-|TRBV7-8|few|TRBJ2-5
CASSSHRTEETQYF
TGTGCCAGCAGCTCCCACCGGACAGAAGAGACCCAGTACTTC